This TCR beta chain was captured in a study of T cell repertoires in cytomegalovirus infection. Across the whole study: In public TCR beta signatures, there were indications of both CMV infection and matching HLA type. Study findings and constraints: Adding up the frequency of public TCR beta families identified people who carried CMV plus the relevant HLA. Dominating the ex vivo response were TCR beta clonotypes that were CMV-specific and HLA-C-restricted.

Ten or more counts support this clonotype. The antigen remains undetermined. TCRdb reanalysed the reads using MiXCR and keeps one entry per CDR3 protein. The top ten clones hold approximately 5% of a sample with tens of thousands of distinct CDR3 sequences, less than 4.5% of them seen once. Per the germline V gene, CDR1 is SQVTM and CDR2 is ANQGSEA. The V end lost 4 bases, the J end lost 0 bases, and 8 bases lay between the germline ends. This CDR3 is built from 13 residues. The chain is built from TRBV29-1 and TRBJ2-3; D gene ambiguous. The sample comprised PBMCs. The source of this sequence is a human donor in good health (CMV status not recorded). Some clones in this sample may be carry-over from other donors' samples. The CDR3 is CSVVGASTDTQYF. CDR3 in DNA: TGCAGCGTTGTAGGCGCTAGCACAGATACGCAGTATTTT.